The clone carrying this T cell receptor (beta chain) has at least ten counts. Its target is not known. Trimming removed 6 bases at V and 3 bases at J, with 14 bases between. Germline V gene sequence: CDR1 MNHNS, CDR2 SASEGT. The CDR3 covers 15 residues. As to time point: sample taken at primary tumor resection. The data belong to a study of spatial heterogeneity in lung cancer. Study-wide points: Intratumoral expanded alpha and beta TCR counts were found to track tumor mutation counts.

TCRdb recomputed calls from the 5' RACE reads with MiXCR, one row per CDR3 protein. The data contain 7,500 to 8,000 distinct CDR3 sequences, around 6.3% of them singletons. The receptor's source is a female donor with early-stage non-small cell lung cancer. Sequencing was performed on lung tumor tissue, taken at surgery. The genes are TRBV6-1 and TRBJ2-2; TRBD1 might be the D (6 bases). For the CDR3, the DNA is TGTGCCAGCAGACCAGGGGATATGGACACCGGGGAGCTGTTTTTT. Protein product: CASRPGDMDTGELFF.